This is a list of T cell receptor beta chains from one sample in a study of technical replicates of blood from a handful of donors. The table came from immunoSEQ multiplex PCR; TCRdb's copy has only in-frame clones and leaves some out. The sample includes more than 65,000 clones, roughly 95% of them seen just once. The sequenced sample was T cells isolated from PBMCs. The receptors were sampled from a human donor in good health. Both conserved end residues are part of each CDR3.

TRBV2 | CASSEATTGKHGYTF
TRBV2 | CASSTPGATSYEQYF
TRBV5-4 | CASSLLAGAVTGELFF
TRBV19 | CASSIDHGTHYEQYF
TRBV7-3 | CASSLSGGLYNEQFF
TRBV6-5 | CASSYGQGRKETQYF
TRBV6-1 | CASSEVGQGFDEQYF
TRBV11-1 | CASSLVSYEQYF
TRBV7-9 | CASSLGGQPQHF
TRBV28 | CASSPLVRLNTGELFF
TRBV19 | CASSIGGPNYGYTF
TRBV2 | CASRETGFGELFF
TRBV11-3 | CASSLKGTSPYNEQFF
TRBV9 | CASSGPGISNQPQHF
TRBV4-3 | CASSQALGQGWEKLFF
TRBV29-1 | CSVEGLAGDLSYEQYF
TRBV5-4 | CASTSLDNEQFF
TRBV7-2 | CASSYERGRQGYTF
TRBV7-2 | CASSPLGQGDQPQHF
TRBV7-6 | CASSQLQGAGADTQYF
TRBV6-6 | CASRERYEKLFF
TRBV10-3 | CAIRLATEGEQYF
TRBV7-2 | CASTGGKNAYNEQFF
TRBV2 | CASSDRLFGTYEQYF
TRBV9 | CASSVGQLNSGNTIYF
TRBV30 | CAWEGRDGYTF
TRBV5-1 | CASSLGTSPDEQYF
TRBV15 | CATSRDLNGNEAFF
TRBV7-2 | CASSLAGQGNQPQHF
TRBV27 | CASSFRGTGELFF
TRBV14 | CASRYTGSNEQFF
TRBV28 | CASSLGLAGVRTQYF
TRBV30 | CAGQTGRGYTF
TRBV14 | CASNRAGERAFNEQFF
TRBV6-5 | CASSYSWGPRHNEQFF
TRBV2 | CASSEPTSGYGYTF
TRBV13 | CASSTRQGNNEQFF
TRBV6-5 | CASSIQGTGANVLTF
TRBV30 | CAWSVLAGYGYTF
TRBV29-1 | CSEASTGEAFF
TRBV28 | CASSLGDRGHTEAFF
TRBV23-1 | CASSSSNGQGSTDTQYF
TRBV6-1 | CASITDSSYNEQFF
TRBV27 | CASSLRAGGHTGELFF
TRBV27 | CASSSDYEQYF
TRBV6-1 | CASTRGTSGVQEFF
TRBV6-1 | CASSEGRGLEQYF
TRBV10-3 | CAITVTAQSNYGYTF
TRBV4-3 | CASSQVGGAATKNIQYF